This is a list of T cell receptor beta chains from one sample in a study of shared clonotypes between healthy human individuals. Measured with immunoSEQ multiplex PCR; TCRdb has only the in-frame clones, and not every one. The sample gives about 2,200,000 clones, about 92% of which show up once; more than 1.5% is in the top ten. The sequenced material came from naive CD8+ T cells from PBMCs. The source is a man aged 18 to 29 in good health. Some clones in this sample may be carry-over from other donors' samples. Each CDR3 is given with its conserved first and last residue. D genes are given only for firm matches.

>TRBV15|TRBD1|TRBJ2-1
TGTGCCACCAGCGCAGGACAGGATACTTACAATGAGCAGTTCTTC
CATSAGQDTYNEQFF
>TRBV9|-|TRBJ2-3
TGTGCCAGCAGCTCAACCGGCGGTGATACGCAGTATTTT
CASSSTGGDTQYF
>TRBV28|TRBD2|TRBJ2-2
TGTGCCAGCAGCGTCACTAGCGGGACGCGCACCGGGGAGCTGTTTTTT
CASSVTSGTRTGELFF
>TRBV7-9|TRBD2|TRBJ2-7
TGTGCCAGCTCGGGACTAGCGGGGGTATACGAGCAGTACTTC
CASSGLAGVYEQYF
>TRBV21-1|-|TRBJ2-7
-
CASSKFGTGAYEQYF
>TRBV27|-|TRBJ1-3
TGTGCCAGCAGTTTATCCCACAGCTCCTCTGGAAACACCATATATTTT
CASSLSHSSSGNTIYF
>TRBV28|-|TRBJ2-2
TGTGCCAGCAGTTTTGCCCTAGAAGTTACCGGGGAGCTGTTTTTT
CASSFALEVTGELFF
>TRBV29-1|TRBD1|TRBJ1-2
TGCAGCGTTCGACAGGGTGATGGCTACACCTTC
CSVRQGDGYTF
>TRBV30|-|TRBJ2-2
TGTGCCTGGAGCACCAGAACCGGGGAGCTGTTTTTT
CAWSTRTGELFF
>TRBV30|-|TRBJ2-5
TGTGCCTGGAGTGAGGGACGATACGGGACCGCGGGAGAGACCCAGTACTTC
CAWSEGRYGTAGETQYF
>TRBV7-9|-|TRBJ1-4
TGTGCCAGCAGCGGTGTAGGGTCGACTAATGAAAAACTGTTTTTT
CASSGVGSTNEKLFF
>TRBV9|-|TRBJ2-1
TGTGCCAGCAGCGTAGACGATGAGCAGTTCTTC
CASSVDDEQFF
>TRBV29-1|-|TRBJ2-3
TGCAGCGGGCTCCGGGACTCCAGGCTCCTCGATACGCAGTATTTT
CSGLRDSRLLDTQYF
>TRBV5-5|-|TRBJ2-5
TGTGCCAGCAGCTTGTCGTCTCGGGGAAAAGAGACCCAGTACTTC
CASSLSSRGKETQYF
>TRBV7-9|TRBD1|TRBJ1-4
TGTGCCAGCAGCTCGTCCCGGGACAGAAGTGAAAAACTGTTTTTT
CASSSSRDRSEKLFF
>TRBV27|TRBD1|TRBJ1-2
TGTGCCACCCAAGCCAGGGGGCTAGCTAACTATGGCTACACCTTC
CATQARGLANYGYTF
>TRBV28|-|TRBJ2-7
TGTGCCAGCAGTGACAATCGACAGGAAGTTAGACCCTACGAGCAGTACTTC
CASSDNRQEVRPYEQYF